One and the same sample provided the 20 T cell receptor beta chains below, sequenced in a study of a mutant IDH1 vaccine in newly diagnosed glioma. These receptors' targets are unknown. Measured with immunoSEQ multiplex PCR; TCRdb has only the in-frame clones, and not every one. Found here are roughly 60,000 clones, roughly 80% of them singletons; the top ten hold 6.2%. Specified time point: week 23, last vaccination. Vaccinated patients received 300 ug of mutant IDH1 20-mer peptide per dose, with topical imiquimod. The source was PBMCs, collected from a glioma patient whose treatment included an IDH1 peptide vaccine. These receptor sequences come from a middle-aged man with glioma.

V and J are TRBV6-5 and TRBJ1-1; possibly TRBD1 for D (5 bases). The CDR3 has 13 residues. Germline V lookup: CDR1 MNHEY, CDR2 SVGAGI. V was trimmed by 2 bases and J by 3 bases, leaving 7 bases between them. Written as DNA, the CDR3 is TGTGCCAGCAGTTACAGGGGAGACACTGAAGCTTTCTTT. Its protein product is CASSYRGDTEAFF.

The J gene is TRBJ2-7, the V gene TRBV2; 7 nucleotides agree with TRBD1. The V gene's germline CDR1 is SNHLY and CDR2 FYNNEI. This CDR3 region has 14 residues. J was trimmed by 6 bases and V by 2 bases; bases with no gene match: 7. The CDR3 region is CASSERDRAPEQYF. The CDR3 DNA is TGTGCCAGCAGTGAAAGAGACAGGGCCCCCGAGCAGTACTTC.

J is TRBJ1-5 and V is TRBV7-9; perhaps TRBD1 as D (5 bases). V lost 1 base, J lost 3 bases, and 10 bases lay in between. Germline lookup yields CDR1 SEHNR and CDR2 FQNEAQ (reference sequence). CDR3 length: 15 amino acids. CDR3: CASSLGSGINQPQHF. CDR3 in DNA: TGTGCCAGCAGCTTAGGTTCAGGGATCAATCAGCCCCAGCATTTT. The entire variable domain, with the rest obtained from reference TRBV7-9 and TRBJ1-5, is as follows: DTGVSQNPRHKITKRGQNVTFRCDPISEHNRLYWYRQTLGQGPEFLTYFQNEAQLEKSRLLSDRFSAERPKGSFSTLEIQRTEQGDSAMYLCASSLGSGINQPQHFGDGTRLSIL.

V usage is TRBV7-2 and J usage is TRBJ2-3, with 10 bases that match TRBD2. From germline, CDR1 is SGHTA and CDR2 FQGNSA. V was clipped by 5 bases and J by 2 bases; unmatched bases: 1. The CDR3 consists of 14 residues. The CDR3 nucleotides are TGTGCCAGCAGCACTAGCGGGGTCACAGATACGCAGTATTTT. The encoded protein is CASSTSGVTDTQYF.

The chain recombines TRBV23-1 with TRBJ2-7, with D tentatively TRBD1 (5 bases). TRBV23-1 is marked as an open reading frame, function uncertain. Trimming removed 10 bases from V and 3 bases from J, with 16 bases in between. The CDR3 runs to 13 residues. The CDR3 is CAICRTHSYEQYF. The CDR3 region has the DNA TGCGCCATCTGCCGGACACACAGCTACGAGCAGTACTTC.

This chain links TRBV21-1 with TRBJ1-1; no check of the table's D call, TRBD1, against the DNA was made. TRBV21-1 is noted as a pseudogene. The CDR3 sequence is 17 residues long. The CDR3 DNA is TGTGCCAGCAGTTTTCAGACAGGCAGCTTGGTGAACACTGAAGCTTTCTTT. Its protein product is CASSFQTGSLVNTEAFF.

The chain uses TRBV6-5 and TRBJ2-7, with D maybe TRBD2 (5 bases). Germline CDR1 reads MNHEY; CDR2 reads SVGAGI. The length of the CDR3 is 15 residues. V lost 0 bases, J lost 2 bases, and 11 bases lay in between. The CDR3 DNA follows: TGTGCCAGCAGTTACTCTGCGGGCGCTGCCTACGAGCAGTACTTC. Translated, it gives CASSYSAGAAYEQYF.

This clone was counted a few times. The chain joins TRBV19 to TRBJ2-7; D might be TRBD1 (6 bases). Germline V gene data show CDR1 as LNHDA and CDR2 as SQIVND (reference sequence). The CDR3 has 13 residues. V lost 1 base and J 6 bases, leaving 10 bases between the germline ends. CDR3 residues: CASSIAYRAEQYF. CDR3 nucleotides: TGTGCCAGTAGTATAGCGTACAGGGCCGAGCAGTACTTC.

The V gene is TRBV19, the J gene TRBJ1-1; a weak D match, TRBD1 (6 bases). The V gene's germline CDR1 is LNHDA and CDR2 SQIVND (reference sequence). CDR3 length: 14 amino acids. Trimming removed 5 bases at V and 3 bases at J, with 13 bases between. In DNA, the CDR3 is TGTGCCAGTAGTCCAAAGGACAGTTACACTGAAGCTTTCTTT. This gives the protein CASSPKDSYTEAFF.

This chain uses TRBV23-1 with TRBJ2-7; D might be TRBD2 (5 bases). TRBV23-1 is an open reading frame, and its role is uncertain. The CDR3 spans 11 residues. V dropped 6 bases and J dropped 4 bases, with 7 bases sitting between them. CDR3 nucleotides: TGCGCCAGCAGCGGGGATTACGAGCAGTACTTC. This sequence encodes CASSGDYEQYF.

This clone was recorded once. The same CDR3 is also encoded by other DNA sequences in this sample. The chain links TRBV7-9 to TRBJ1-5; D is unclear. The CDR3 sequence is 15 residues long. Germline CDR1 reads SEHNR; CDR2 reads FQNEAQ (reference sequence). Trimming left V 3 bases short and J 0 bases short, with 9 bases between. In DNA form, the CDR3 reads TGTGCCAGCAGCTTGGGCGGATATAGCAATCAGCCCCAGCATTTT. Its translation is CASSLGGYSNQPQHF.

The gene calls are TRBV2 and TRBJ1-6; D might be TRBD1 (5 bases). The CDR3 covers 11 residues. Germline CDR1 SNHLY, CDR2 FYNNEI. Trimming shortened V by 8 bases and J by 10 bases, and 9 bases separated the two germline ends. The CDR3 is CASGGGSPLHF. CDR3 in DNA: TGTGCCAGCGGGGGGGGGTCACCCCTCCACTTT.

In nucleotides, the CDR3 is TGTGCCAGCAGTTATTTCGGTTCCGGGCGAACCTACGAGCAGTACTTC. Its protein product is CASSYFGSGRTYEQYF. The V call is TRBV6-5, the J call TRBJ2-7; D unclear. The CDR3 length is 16 residues. The germline CDR1 and CDR2 sequences are MNHEY and SVGAGI. V gave up 3 bases and J gave up 2 bases, with 17 bases separating them.

The chain has TRBV5-1 and TRBJ2-1, with 8 bases lining up with TRBD1. Germline CDR1 reads SGHRS; CDR2 reads YFSETQ. V trimming: 4 bases; J trimming: 2 bases; junction bases outside the gene matches: 5. There are 15 residues in the CDR3. The CDR3 region is CASSIQGEPYNEQFF. CDR3 DNA: TGCGCCAGCAGCATACAGGGGGAGCCCTACAATGAGCAGTTCTTC.

The chain combines TRBV5-1 with TRBJ1-2; maybe TRBD1 (5 bases). Germline V CDR1 and CDR2: SGHRS, YFSETQ. The CDR3 runs to 15 residues. V lost 1 base, J lost 1 base, and 11 bases lay in between. CDR3 sequence (DNA): TGCGCCAGCAGCTTGTCAGGGACTGGTAACTATGGCTACACCTTC. Residues: CASSLSGTGNYGYTF.

This clone was observed a handful of times. The J gene is TRBJ1-1, the V gene TRBV2; no clear D gene. The CDR3 has 11 amino acids. The germline V gene encodes CDR1 SNHLY and CDR2 FYNNEI. V was clipped by 7 bases and J by 2 bases, with 5 bases between them. The CDR3 DNA is TGTGCCAGCAACCCTAACACTGAAGCTTTCTTT. Residues: CASNPNTEAFF.

The chain employs TRBV7-2 and TRBJ1-1; D may be TRBD1 (5 bases). The CDR3 spans 14 residues. Germline V gene lookup returns CDR1 SGHTA and CDR2 FQGNSA. Trimming removed 2 bases from V and 0 bases from J, with 7 bases in between. In DNA form, the CDR3 reads TGTGCCAGCAGCTTATGGACAATGAACACTGAAGCTTTCTTT. It specifies CASSLWTMNTEAFF.

J is TRBJ2-3 and V is TRBV5-1, with a tentative D call TRBD2 (6 bases). Germline CDR1 SGHRS, CDR2 YFSETQ. V was cut by 2 bases and J by 9 bases, with 10 bases left in between. The CDR3 covers 12 residues. The CDR3 loop reads CASSFNGGTQYF. The DNA for the CDR3 is TGCGCCAGCAGCTTTAATGGGGGGACGCAGTATTTT.

The rearrangement links TRBV27 to TRBJ2-7; D may correspond to TRBD1 or TRBD2 (7 bases each). CDR1 is MNHEY and CDR2 is SMNVEV in the germline V gene (reference sequence). The CDR3 consists of 15 residues. Trimming left V 5 bases short and J 4 bases short, with 18 bases between. CDR3 DNA: TGTGCCAGCAGTCCCAAGACAGGGAGGGTTTACGAGCAGTACTTC. Protein product: CASSPKTGRVYEQYF.

This rearrangement joins TRBV27 to TRBJ1-1, with a weak D call TRBD1 (5 bases). The V and J ends lost 3 bases and 1 base respectively, with 6 bases between them. The CDR3 has 13 amino acids. From germline, CDR1 is MNHEY and CDR2 SMNVEV (reference sequence). CDR3 residues: CASSFTGNTEAFF. As DNA, the CDR3 is TGTGCCAGCAGTTTCACAGGGAACACTGAAGCTTTCTTT.